These 23 T cell receptor beta chains were all obtained from the same sample, sequenced in a study of T cells after yellow fever vaccination. TCRdb processed the 5' RACE reads anew with MiXCR; each CDR3 protein has one entry. Of around 73,000 distinct CDR3 sequences listed, roughly 7.4% were seen once; the top ten hold less than 50%. Sequenced material: CD8+ T cells sorted from PBMCs, taken on the day of the yellow fever booster vaccination. Every receptor here comes from a man aged 25-45 years who received the YFV17D yellow fever vaccine.

This clonotype came up a few times. The V and J genes are TRBV25-1 and TRBJ2-1, with 10 positions matching TRBD2. CDR1 and CDR2 (germline): MGHDK, SYGVNS. The CDR3 has 13 amino acids. The V segment lost 8 bases and the J segment 3 bases; nucleotides outside the gene matches: 1. The CDR3 reads CASGTSDYNEQFF. For the CDR3, the DNA is TGTGCCAGCGGGACTAGCGACTACAATGAGCAGTTCTTC. Using reference TRBV25-1 and TRBJ2-1 for the parts outside the CDR3, the full variable domain is EADIYQTPRYLVIGTGKKITLECSQTMGHDKMYWYQQDPGMELHLIHYSYGVNSTEKGDLSSESTVSRIRTEHFPLTLESARPSHTSQYLCASGTSDYNEQFFGPGTRLTVL.

The chain recombines TRBV5-1 with TRBJ2-1, with 11 bases fitting TRBD2. This CDR3 has 15 residues. J gave up 8 bases and V 5 bases, and 9 bases lay outside the gene matches. Germline CDR1 SGHRS, CDR2 YFSETQ. DNA of the CDR3: TGCGCCAGCAGTGAACTAGCGGGAGCTGTGTATGAGCAGTTCTTC. Translated, it gives CASSELAGAVYEQFF. Using reference TRBV5-1 and TRBJ2-1 for the parts outside the CDR3, the full variable domain is KAGVTQTPRYLIKTRGQQVTLSCSPISGHRSVSWYQQTPGQGLQFLFEYFSETQRNKGNFPGRFSGRQFSNSRSEMNVSTLELGDSALYLCASSELAGAVYEQFFGPGTRLTVL.

This clonotype was counted ten times or more. The chain links TRBV6-5 to TRBJ2-1; 8 bases line up with TRBD2. CDR1 and CDR2 (germline): MNHEY, SVGAGI. J gave up 7 bases and V 6 bases, and 11 bases lay outside the gene matches. This CDR3 is built from 15 residues. The CDR3, as DNA: TGTGCCAGCAGCAAATTAGCGGGACCCGGGAATGAGCAGTTCTTC. Translation: CASSKLAGPGNEQFF.

This clonotype was counted between two and nine times. This chain uses TRBV7-9 with TRBJ2-7, with D perhaps TRBD2 (5 bases). The germline CDR1 and CDR2 sequences are SEHNR and FQNEAQ (reference sequence). The V and J ends lost 3 bases and 2 bases respectively, with 11 bases between them. There are 14 residues in the CDR3. The CDR3 DNA reads as TGTGCCAGCAGCTTTGGAGGCAATACCTACGAGCAGTACTTC. It specifies CASSFGGNTYEQYF. Full variable domain (remainder filled in from reference TRBV7-9 and TRBJ2-7): DTGVSQNPRHKITKRGQNVTFRCDPISEHNRLYWYRQTLGQGPEFLTYFQNEAQLEKSRLLSDRFSAERPKGSFSTLEIQRTEQGDSAMYLCASSFGGNTYEQYFGPGTRLTVT.

By share, this clonotype counts as large. The V call is TRBV5-5, the J call TRBJ1-1, with D uncertain. Trimming pared 1 base from V and 7 bases from J, leaving 5 bases between. The germline V gene encodes CDR1 SGHKS and CDR2 YYEKEE (reference sequence). CDR3 length: 11 residues. In DNA, the CDR3 is TGTGCCAGCAGCTTGCCGGGTGAAGCTTTCTTT. It is translated as CASSLPGEAFF.

The chain employs TRBV7-6 and TRBJ2-1; TRBD2 agrees at 13 bases. The germline gives CDR1 SGHVS, CDR2 FNYEAQ. The CDR3 sequence is 15 residues long. V was pared by 5 bases and J by 8 bases, with 6 bases of the junction left unmatched. The CDR3 nucleotides are TGTGCCAGCAGCCCGGGGACTAGCGGGACAGATGAGCAGTTCTTC. Translating it yields CASSPGTSGTDEQFF.

In the case of this clonotype: At one boundary the junction diverges from the germline segment, which might be a read error. This sequence joins TRBV20-1 and TRBJ2-2; 13 nucleotides agree with TRBD2. Germline V gene data show CDR1 as DFQATT and CDR2 as SNEGSKA (reference sequence). This CDR3 spans 16 amino acids. The CDR3 DNA reads TGCTGTGCTAAAGGACTAGCGGGAGTCGGGACCGGGGAGCTGTTTTTT. It is translated as CCAKGLAGVGTGELFF.

This clonotype showed up just a few times. The chain joins TRBV27 to TRBJ2-3; a weak D match, TRBD1 (7 bases). From germline, CDR1 is MNHEY and CDR2 SMNVEV (reference sequence). There are 15 residues in the CDR3. The V end lost 7 bases, the J end lost 0 bases, and 14 bases lay between the germline ends. CDR3 loop: CASTPSGGSTDTQYF. The CDR3 bases are TGTGCCAGCACTCCATCAGGGGGGAGCACAGATACGCAGTATTTT.

This clonotype has more than one count but fewer than ten. The rearrangement uses TRBV15 and TRBJ2-3, with 10 nucleotides matching TRBD1. The CDR3 loop spans 22 amino acids. V lost 1 base to trimming and J lost 3 bases; unmatched junction nucleotides: 22. Germline assignment: CDR1 LNHNV and CDR2 YYDKDF (reference sequence). CDR3 sequence: CATSRGVNNPGQGRRGTDTQYF. CDR3 coding DNA: TGTGCCACCAGCAGAGGGGTGAACAATCCGGGACAGGGGCGGAGAGGAACAGATACGCAGTATTTT.

In its sample, this clonotype was seen a few times. This rearrangement joins TRBV13 to TRBJ2-2, with no clear D. Germline V gene lookup returns CDR1 PRHDT and CDR2 FYEKMQ (reference sequence). This CDR3 spans 14 amino acids. The V end was cut by 9 bases, the J end by 6 bases, with 17 bases between. CDR3 region: CASTGLSPSGELFF. For the CDR3, the DNA is TGTGCCAGTACCGGCCTCAGTCCATCCGGGGAGCTGTTTTTT.

At least ten counts were recorded for this clonotype. The chain couples TRBV15 to TRBJ2-3, with 8 bases matching TRBD2. CDR3 size: 15 residues. CDR1 LNHNV and CDR2 YYDKDF come from the germline V gene (reference sequence). The J segment lost 4 bases and the V segment lost 0 bases, leaving 3 bases of the junction unmatched. CDR3 protein: CATSRDAGGSDTQYF. CDR3 DNA: TGTGCCACCAGCAGAGATGCGGGAGGTTCAGATACGCAGTATTTT.

This clonotype was observed many times. This chain connects TRBV9 to TRBJ2-1; D perhaps matches TRBD2 (5 bases). V lost 4 bases and J lost 3, with 17 bases in between. The CDR3 is 16 residues long. CDR1 and CDR2 from the germline V gene are SGDLS and YYNGEE. The CDR3 DNA is TGTGCCAGCAGCCCTCGGGAAGGGAATCACTACAATGAGCAGTTCTTC. As protein: CASSPREGNHYNEQFF.

As regards this clonotype: Germline and junction disagree at one end, which may indicate a read error. The chain carries TRBV7-8 and TRBJ2-1, with 13 nucleotides matching TRBD2. Looked up from germline, CDR1 is SGHVS and CDR2 is FQNEAQ. The CDR3 consists of 16 residues. The chain's CDR3 is CSSSFSGTSGIYGQFF. In DNA form, the CDR3 reads TGTTCCAGCAGCTTTTCCGGGACTAGCGGGATCTACGGGCAGTTCTTC.

This clonotype was seen a few times. This chain joins TRBV6-5 and TRBJ2-3; a possible D gene is TRBD2 (6 bases). The CDR3 length is 16 residues. Germline assignment: CDR1 MNHEY and CDR2 SVGAGI. V lost 0 bases, J lost 2 bases, and 12 bases lay in between. In DNA form, the CDR3 reads TGTGCCAGCAGTTACTCGATGGGGGGAAACACAGATACGCAGTATTTT. Encoded protein: CASSYSMGGNTDTQYF.

This clonotype was detected a few times. This chain uses TRBV10-2 with TRBJ2-1, with a weak D call TRBD1 (5 bases). Trimming took 3 bases from V and 2 from J, leaving 14 bases between them. CDR1 is WSHSY, CDR2 SAAADI, per germline. The CDR3 contains 16 residues. The DNA of the CDR3 is TGCGCCAGCAGTGAAATCGTAGGGGCCCCCTACAATGAGCAGTTCTTC. Translated: CASSEIVGAPYNEQFF.

This clonotype showed up just a few times. This chain joins TRBV14 and TRBJ2-2; D is uncertain. The CDR3 has 14 amino acids. The ends were cut back, 1 base at V and 4 bases at J, with 7 bases in the middle. Germline V lookup: CDR1 SGHDN, CDR2 FVKESK. The CDR3 nucleotides are TGTGCCAGCAGCCAAGGTTACGTCACCGGGGAGCTGTTTTTT. Its translation: CASSQGYVTGELFF.

This clonotype came up a few times. The chain carries TRBV18 and TRBJ2-1; TRBD2 agrees at 10 bases. In germline, CDR1 is KGHSH, CDR2 LQKENI. CDR3 size: 16 residues. The ends lost 5 bases at V and 0 bases at J; junction bases unmatched: 4. DNA of the CDR3: TGTGCCAGCTCAGGACTAGCGGAGAACTCCTACAATGAGCAGTTCTTC. Protein sequence: CASSGLAENSYNEQFF.

In its sample, this clonotype was seen many times. The V gene is TRBV20-1, the J gene TRBJ2-3; perhaps TRBD2 as D (5 bases). Per germline, CDR1 DFQATT and CDR2 SNEGSKA (reference sequence). V was cut by 3 bases and J by 5 bases, with 18 bases left in between. CDR3 length: 15 amino acids. The CDR3 loop reads CSASSMSGTQDTQYF. CDR3 coding DNA: TGCAGTGCTAGTTCGATGTCGGGAACCCAAGATACGCAGTATTTT.

This clonotype was seen ten or more times. The V call is TRBV27, the J call TRBJ2-1; D not resolved. The length of the CDR3 is 13 residues. Per the germline V gene, CDR1 is MNHEY and CDR2 is SMNVEV (reference sequence). Trimming took off 0 bases at V and 8 bases at J, with 8 bases between the two ends. CDR3 region: CASSLSIVYEQFF. CDR3 DNA sequence: TGTGCCAGCAGTTTATCGATCGTTTATGAGCAGTTCTTC.

This clonotype occurred a few times. The rearrangement links TRBV6-2 or TRBV6-3 to TRBJ1-1; D possibly corresponds to TRBD1 (5 bases). The CDR3 contains 16 residues. V lost 4 bases, J lost 3 bases, and 18 bases lay in between. Germline V gene data show CDR1 as MNHEY and CDR2 as SVGEGT. This CDR3 is CASSSRAGPGDTEAFF. The CDR3 bases are TGTGCCAGCAGTTCGAGGGCAGGCCCGGGGGACACTGAAGCTTTCTTT.

The chain employs TRBV10-3 and TRBJ2-7; D unclear. CDR1 and CDR2 from the germline V gene are ENHRY and SYGVKD. V lost 10 bases, J lost 3 bases, and 16 bases lay in between. This CDR3 region has 13 residues. The CDR3: CATAGIPNYEQYF. For the CDR3, the DNA is TGTGCCACCGCCGGAATACCTAACTACGAGCAGTACTTC.

As regards this clonotype: A junction boundary mismatches the germline segment, possibly from a read error. J is TRBJ1-1 and V is TRBV9; no definite D call. CDR1 SGDLS and CDR2 YYNGEE come from the germline V gene. The CDR3 sequence is 13 residues long. For the CDR3, the DNA is TGTGCCAGCAGCGTAGTAAGGAACACTGAAGCTTACTTT. It translates to CASSVVRNTEAYF.

The chain joins TRBV7-9 to TRBJ2-3; possibly TRBD2 for D (6 bases). V was clipped by 9 bases and J by 6 bases, with 10 bases between them. Germline CDR1 is SEHNR and CDR2 is FQNEAQ (reference sequence). This CDR3 has 11 amino acids. The CDR3 reads CASQTSDTQYF. The CDR3 DNA reads TGTGCCAGTCAAACTAGCGATACGCAGTATTTT.